This is a list of T cell receptor beta chains from one sample in a study of a mutant IDH1 vaccine in newly diagnosed glioma. The method was immunoSEQ multiplex PCR; TCRdb's version includes in-frame clones alone and lacks a portion of them. Counted here are nearly 15,000 clones, roughly nine tenths occurring once; the ten biggest clones make up approximately 9%. The sample consisted of PBMCs, taken from a glioma patient treated with radiotherapy, temozolomide or both. These receptors were collected from a woman aged 40 to 50 with glioma. Some clones in this sample may be carry-over from other donors' samples. The CDR3 runs from the conserved cysteine through the conserved F or W. D genes are given only for firm matches. The size of a clone is reported for some rows only, either as once, few or many, or as a class for expanded clones.

NA,NA,TRBV20-1,TRBJ1-1,TGCAGTGCTAGAGAGGGGGCAAAAGCTTTCTTT,CSAREGAKAFF
NA,NA,TRBV14,TRBJ2-1,TGTGCCAGCGCCGGGAGCTCCTACAATGAGCAGTTCTTC,CASAGSSYNEQFF
NA,NA,TRBV2,TRBJ1-4,TGTGCCAGCTGCAGGGTAGGGGAAAAACTGTTTTTT,CASCRVGEKLFF
NA,NA,TRBV28,TRBJ1-1,TGTGCCAGCAGTTCCCGCGGGATGTGGCGCACTGAAGCTTTCTTT,CASSSRGMWRTEAFF
NA,NA,TRBV11-2,TRBJ1-1,TGTGCCAGCAGCTTAGATCTAGGGGTGGGGAGCACTGAAGCTTTCTTT,CASSLDLGVGSTEAFF
TRBD2,NA,TRBV7-9,TRBJ2-3,TGTGCCAGCAGCCCAAGCGGGGCTAGCACAGATACGCAGTATTTT,CASSPSGASTDTQYF
NA,NA,TRBV5-3,TRBJ1-5,TGTGCCAGAAGCTTTAGAAGGGGGTACAATCAGCCCCAGCATTTT,CARSFRRGYNQPQHF
TRBD1,NA,TRBV6-5,TRBJ2-1,TGTGCCAGCAGGAACAGGGGCGCGTGGAATGAGCAGTTCTTC,CASRNRGAWNEQFF
TRBD1,once,TRBV19,TRBJ2-2,TGTGCCAGTAGTATAGGACCGGGACAGGGGAACACCGGGGAGCTGTTTTTT,CASSIGPGQGNTGELFF
TRBD1,NA,TRBV19,TRBJ1-5,TGTGCCAGTAGTACGGGACAGGGAAGTGTAGCCCAGCATTTT,CASSTGQGSVAQHF
NA,NA,TRBV6-6,TRBJ1-4,TGTGCCAGCAGTTACGGGGCAGGGGTTGAAAAACTGTTTTTT,CASSYGAGVEKLFF
NA,NA,TRBV2,TRBJ2-4,TGTGCCAGCAGTGAAGCGCTTCTAAGGACAGAGGGGGAAAACATTCAGTACTTC,CASSEALLRTEGENIQYF
TRBD2,NA,TRBV28,TRBJ2-1,TGTGCCAGTTCGGGACTAGCGGGAGGGCCGGGTGAGCAGTTCTTC,CASSGLAGGPGEQFF
NA,NA,TRBV4-1,TRBJ2-3,TGCGCCAGCAGCCAAGATTATCGCCTCCAGGACACAGATACGCAGTATTTT,CASSQDYRLQDTDTQYF
NA,NA,TRBV5-1,TRBJ2-5,TGCGCCAGCAGCTTGGTAGGGACCCAGGGTGAGACCCAGTACTTC,CASSLVGTQGETQYF
TRBD1,NA,TRBV6-6,TRBJ2-3,TGTGCCACCCTCCCAGGGGGTGCAAATACGCAGTATTTT,CATLPGGANTQYF
NA,NA,TRBV5-1,TRBJ1-1,TGCGCCAGCAGCATAAGCAGGGGCGGTACTGAAGCTTTCTTT,CASSISRGGTEAFF
NA,NA,TRBV4-2,TRBJ2-3,TGTGCCAGCAGCCAAGATGGGGGCACAGATACGCAGTATTTT,CASSQDGGTDTQYF
NA,once,TRBV30,TRBJ2-5,TGTGCCTGGAGTGTGGGCACCTGGAAGACCCAGTACTTC,CAWSVGTWKTQYF
TRBD1,once,TRBV5-8,TRBJ1-6,TGTGCCAGCAAAATCGGACAGGGCCTCTCACCCCTCCACTTT,CASKIGQGLSPLHF
NA,NA,TRBV7-2,TRBJ1-1,TGTGCCAGCAGCTTAACTTACAGGAACCTTGAAGCTTTCTTT,CASSLTYRNLEAFF
NA,NA,TRBV7-5,TRBJ1-5,TGTGCCAGAAGCTCCTACCGACAGGGAGAGTCGCCCCAGCATTTT,CARSSYRQGESPQHF
NA,NA,TRBV19,TRBJ1-2,TGTGCCAGTAGTATCTCGCGGGGGCGAGGGGGCTACACCTTC,CASSISRGRGGYTF
NA,NA,TRBV4-2,TRBJ2-2,TGTGCCAGCAGCCTCCACGCGAGGGCTAACACCGGGGAGCTGTTTTTT,CASSLHARANTGELFF
NA,NA,TRBV7-2,TRBJ1-2,TGTGCCAGCAGCTTAGAGGTGTCTTTGTATGGCTACACCTTC,CASSLEVSLYGYTF